The 13 T cell receptor beta chains below were found in one sample sequenced in a study of a mutant IDH1 vaccine in newly diagnosed glioma. Their antigen targets remain unknown. Time point: week 23, last vaccination. The investigators gave 300 ug of mutant IDH1 20-mer peptide in each vaccine dose, together with topical imiquimod. Some clones are missing from TCRdb's copy, which holds only in-frame ones; the method was immunoSEQ multiplex PCR. The sample records approximately 62,000 clones, roughly 85% being singletons. Material: PBMCs, obtained from a glioma patient whose treatment included an IDH1 peptide vaccine. The source is a man aged 25 to 45 with glioma.

This chain joins TRBV5-1 and TRBJ2-3, with 7 bases aligning to TRBD2. The germline V gene encodes CDR1 SGHRS and CDR2 YFSETQ. With 0 bases clipped from V and 0 bases from J, the junction kept 1 base outside the gene matches. CDR3 length: 15 amino acids. The CDR3 DNA reads as TGCGCCAGCAGCTTGGTGGGGGGGAGCACAGATACGCAGTATTTT. Translated: CASSLVGGSTDTQYF.

This chain's CDR3 is CAISVGTGLFSYEQYF. Written as DNA, the CDR3 is TGTGCCATCAGTGTGGGGACAGGACTATTCTCCTACGAGCAGTACTTC. The V gene is TRBV10-3, the J gene TRBJ2-7; TRBD1 matches at 8 bases. V trimming: 4 bases; J trimming: 0 bases; junction bases outside the gene matches: 8. Per germline, CDR1 ENHRY and CDR2 SYGVKD. This CDR3 is 16 amino acids long.

The chain carries TRBV5-1 and TRBJ1-2; D gene uncertain. This CDR3 region has 15 residues. V shed 0 bases and J shed 0 bases, with 9 bases lying between them. Germline values: CDR1 SGHRS, CDR2 YFSETQ. This CDR3 reads CASSLVVDSNYGYTF. CDR3 in DNA: TGCGCCAGCAGCTTGGTCGTTGATTCTAACTATGGCTACACCTTC. The full variable domain, rest sourced from reference TRBV5-1 and TRBJ1-2, is KAGVTQTPRYLIKTRGQQVTLSCSPISGHRSVSWYQQTPGQGLQFLFEYFSETQRNKGNFPGRFSGRQFSNSRSEMNVSTLELGDSALYLCASSLVVDSNYGYTFGSGTRLTVV.

The rearrangement joins TRBV5-1 to TRBJ1-1, with TRBD1 matching 8 bases. V shed 0 bases, J shed 10 bases, and the junction held 5 bases outside the gene matches. The germline CDR1 and CDR2 sequences are SGHRS and YFSETQ. The CDR3 extends over 13 amino acids. The CDR3 spells CASSLGRQGRAFF. CDR3 in DNA: TGCGCCAGCAGCTTGGGCAGACAGGGGCGAGCTTTCTTT.

This chain connects TRBV4-1 to TRBJ2-1; 9 bases align to TRBD1. The CDR3 contains 16 residues. V dropped 3 bases and J dropped 7; count of bases not matched to a gene: 10. Germline V gene sequence: CDR1 MGHRA, CDR2 YSYEKL. CDR3 sequence (DNA): TGCGCCAGCAGCCAGGCCTACAGGGGGCGCTTAAATGAGCAGTTCTTC. Translated, it gives CASSQAYRGRLNEQFF.

V usage is TRBV6-5 and J usage is TRBJ2-1; TRBD1 matches at 8 bases. J was trimmed by 9 bases and V by 7 bases; bases with no gene match: 11. Germline V CDR1 and CDR2: MNHEY, SVGAGI. The CDR3 is 14 residues long. The CDR3 protein is CASKGTGPRREQFF. Written as DNA, the CDR3 is TGTGCCAGCAAAGGGACAGGTCCACGTCGTGAGCAGTTCTTC.

The chain couples TRBV6-1 to TRBJ1-5; D is unresolved. Trimming shortened V by 2 bases and J by 0 bases, and 14 bases separated the two germline ends. This CDR3 is built from 17 residues. CDR1 and CDR2 from the germline V gene are MNHNS and SASEGT. The CDR3, as DNA: TGTGCCAGCAGTGAAAACAGTATTTCTTATAGCAATCAGCCCCAGCATTTT. It specifies CASSENSISYSNQPQHF.

This clone was observed a handful of times. The chain is built from TRBV27 and TRBJ2-3, with D perhaps matching TRBD1 (6 bases). Deletions cut 6 bases from V and 0 bases from J, with 16 bases between. Germline V gene sequence: CDR1 MNHEY, CDR2 SMNVEV (reference sequence). CDR3 length equals 16 residues. The CDR3 sequence: CASRLGAVVSTDTQYF. The CDR3 bases are TGTGCCAGCAGATTGGGGGCGGTGGTCAGCACAGATACGCAGTATTTT.

V usage is TRBV19 and J usage is TRBJ2-3, with 7 bases identical to TRBD2. After removal of 6 bases from V and 2 bases from J, the junction contained 8 bases not matched to a gene. Per germline, CDR1 LNHDA and CDR2 SQIVND (reference sequence). This CDR3 contains 15 residues. CDR3 sequence: CASSRLSGLTDTQYF. DNA of the CDR3: TGTGCCAGTAGCAGGCTTAGCGGGCTCACAGATACGCAGTATTTT.

This sequence joins TRBV15 and TRBJ1-3; D perhaps matches TRBD1 (5 bases). The germline CDR1 and CDR2 sequences are LNHNV and YYDKDF (reference sequence). Trimming removed 3 bases at V and 2 bases at J, with 17 bases between. CDR3 size: 17 residues. CDR3 bases: TGTGCCACCAGCAGCACCACCTGGGGGGAGGCTGGAAACACCATATATTTT. This translates into CATSSTTWGEAGNTIYF.

The gene calls are TRBV12-5 and TRBJ1-1, with 8 bases matching TRBD1. V shed 0 bases, J shed 0 bases, and the junction held 6 bases outside the gene matches. CDR3 length: 17 residues. The germline V gene encodes CDR1 LGHNT and CDR2 FRNRAP. In nucleotides, the CDR3 is TGTGCTAGTGGTTTGGTAGCGTCGGACAGGGTGAACACTGAAGCTTTCTTT. It specifies CASGLVASDRVNTEAFF.

CDR3 coding DNA: TGTGCCAGCAGCGATGGGCCCCCTGATACGCAGTATTTT. Its protein product is CASSDGPPDTQYF. The chain combines TRBV7-2 with TRBJ2-3; unclear D gene. This CDR3 comprises 13 residues. The germline V gene encodes CDR1 SGHTA and CDR2 FQGNSA. Between the trimmed V and J ends, which lost 5 bases and 6 bases, there was a span of 12 bases.

The chain employs TRBV2 and TRBJ2-3, with 13 bases lining up with TRBD2. Trimming removed 8 bases from V and 2 bases from J; junction bases left unmatched: 7. CDR1 SNHLY and CDR2 FYNNEI come from the germline V gene. CDR3 size: 16 residues. Here the CDR3 DNA reads TGTGCCAGCTGCTCGGGACTAGCGGGGAACACAGATACGCAGTATTTT. Translating gives CASCSGLAGNTDTQYF.